The rows below give T cell receptor beta chains drawn from one sample of a study of cytomegalovirus exposure and HLA in healthy donors. This table comes from immunoSEQ multiplex PCR, and its TCRdb copy is limited to in-frame clones, with some not included. The table lists fewer than 250,000 clones, about four fifths of them singletons. The specimen was PBMCs. These receptors all stem from a woman between 40 and 50 years old in good health and CMV-seronegative. The CDR3 runs from the conserved cysteine through the conserved F or W. The D gene is left open where the match is weak. For some rows the clone size is stated as once, few or many, or as a class when expanded; others skip it.

j_call v_call cdr3_length clone_size d_call cdr3_nt cdr3_aa
TRBJ2-1 TRBV6-1 13 . . TGTGCCAGTAGTTTGGTATCGGAGTATGAGCAGTTCTTC CASSLVSEYEQFF
TRBJ2-3 TRBV12-2 18 . . TGTGCAAGTCGCTTCCCAATGGGGGGAGGCGCGGGGACAGATACGCAGTATTTT CASRFPMGGGAGTDTQYF
TRBJ1-5 TRBV19 14 . TRBD1 TGTGCCAGTAGTGCGACAGGGGACAACCAGCCCCAGCATTTT CASSATGDNQPQHF
TRBJ1-2 TRBV11-3 13 few TRBD1 TGTGCCAGCAGCCCGGGACAGCACTATGGCTACACCTTC CASSPGQHYGYTF
TRBJ1-2 TRBV7-3 15 . . TGTGCCAGCAGCTTGTGGGGAGAGACGAACTATGGCTACACCTTC CASSLWGETNYGYTF
TRBJ2-3 TRBV9 13 . TRBD2 TGTGCCAGCAGTGCTAGCGGATCAGATACGCAGTATTTT CASSASGSDTQYF
TRBJ1-2 TRBV4-3 16 . . TGCGCCAGCAGCCAAGAGTCCCGGCCCAGGGGCTATGGCTACACCTTC CASSQESRPRGYGYTF
TRBJ2-2 TRBV7-2 16 . TRBD1 TGTGCCAGCAGCAGATCGACAGGGGTGAACACCGGGGAGCTGTTTTTT CASSRSTGVNTGELFF
TRBJ2-7 TRBV7-2 14 . TRBD2 TGTGCCAGCAGTCGCGAAAGCGGGAGATACGAGCAGTACTTC CASSRESGRYEQYF
TRBJ2-5 TRBV9 16 . TRBD2 TGTGCCAGCAGCGTAGAGGGCGGGAGGGCGTTTGAGACCCAGTACTTC CASSVEGGRAFETQYF
TRBJ1-1 TRBV11-3 13 . . TGTGCCAGCAGCGGTTATGAGGTCCCAAAGGCTTTCTTT CASSGYEVPKAFF
TRBJ1-5 TRBV7-2 14 . TRBD1 TGTGCCAGCAGCTTAGAGGCAGGGGGGCAGCCCCAGCATTTT CASSLEAGGQPQHF
TRBJ1-1 TRBV7-9 13 . . TGTTCCAGCAGCTTAGATTCCCTAAGCGAAGCTTTCTTT CSSSLDSLSEAFF
TRBJ2-1 TRBV7-7 14 once TRBD2 TGTGCCAGCAGCCCGGGACTAGGGTACAATGAGCAGTTCTTC CASSPGLGYNEQFF
TRBJ2-3 TRBV27 15 once . TGTGCCAGCAGTCCCAGACTAGTTCCCACAGATACGCAGTATTTT CASSPRLVPTDTQYF
TRBJ2-7 TRBV5-1 13 . . TGCGCCAGCAGCTTGGAGGGGCCTTACGAGCAGTACTTC CASSLEGPYEQYF
TRBJ2-3 TRBV19 14 . TRBD1 TGTGCCAGTAGGACAGGGGTTGGGACAGATACGCAGTATTTT CASRTGVGTDTQYF
TRBJ2-1 TRBV29-1 14 . . TGCAGCGTTATACAACTAGCAGTCTACAATGAGCAGTTCTTC CSVIQLAVYNEQFF
TRBJ1-1 TRBV13 14 . . TGTGCCAGCAGCTTAGGCGGACAGAAAGCTGAAGCTTTCTTT CASSLGGQKAEAFF
TRBJ1-5 TRBV19 14 . . TGTGCCACCTTGGACAGTCATAGCAATCAGCCCCAGCATTTT CATLDSHSNQPQHF
TRBJ2-3 TRBV4-1 17 . TRBD2 TGCGCCAGCAGCCATACGGGACTAGCGGGAGCGGTAGATACGCAGTATTTT CASSHTGLAGAVDTQYF
TRBJ1-2 TRBV12-5 15 . . TGTGCTAGTGGTTTGGCCCAACAGGGATCCTATGGCTACACCTTC CASGLAQQGSYGYTF
TRBJ2-1 TRBV11-3 17 . . TGTGCCAGCAGCTTAGATCCGTGGCGGGATGGAAACAATGAGCAGTTCTTC CASSLDPWRDGNNEQFF
TRBJ2-3 TRBV11-3 15 . . TGTGCCAGCAGCTCAGGGATCTCAGGGTCAGATACGCAGTATTTT CASSSGISGSDTQYF
TRBJ2-7 TRBV13 19 . TRBD2 TGTGCCAGCAGCCCCCCCAAGATAGCGGGAGGCCGCGGTTCTTACGAGCAGTACTTC CASSPPKIAGGRGSYEQYF
TRBJ2-1 TRBV5-1 15 . TRBD2 TGCGCCAGCAGCTTGGCACCGGGAGGGGGGAATGAGCAGTTCTTC CASSLAPGGGNEQFF
TRBJ1-1 TRBV7-2 14 once TRBD1 TGTGCCAGCAGCAGGGACAGGACGTTCACTGAAGCTTTCTTT CASSRDRTFTEAFF
TRBJ1-5 TRBV18 15 . . TGTGCCAGCTCACCAGAGACTCTTAGCAATCAGCCCCAGCATTTT CASSPETLSNQPQHF
TRBJ2-2 TRBV27 15 . . TGTGCCAGCAGTTCACAGGGTCAATATCCCGGGGAGCTGTTTTTT CASSSQGQYPGELFF
TRBJ1-5 TRBV9 15 . TRBD1 TGTGCCAGCAGCCCTTCGGGACAGAACAATCAGCCCCAGCATTTT CASSPSGQNNQPQHF
TRBJ1-2 TRBV27 15 . . TGTGCCAGCAGTCCCAATGGACAGATTTCGAGAGGCTACACCTTC CASSPNGQISRGYTF
TRBJ2-2 TRBV27 15 . . TGTGCCAGCGGGGAACTAGCTAGTAACACCGGGGAGCTGTTTTTT CASGELASNTGELFF
TRBJ2-3 TRBV29-1 15 few TRBD2 TGCAGCGTTGAAACCCTAGCGGGACTCACAGATACGCAGTATTTT CSVETLAGLTDTQYF
TRBJ1-2 TRBV27 15 . . TGTGCCAACAGTTTTGCTGGCAGCGAGGTTAAGGGCTACACCTTC CANSFAGSEVKGYTF
TRBJ1-3 TRBV9 13 . . TGTGCCAGCAGCGTAAGCACTGGAAACACCATATATTTT CASSVSTGNTIYF
TRBJ1-2 TRBV7-9 14 few . TGTGCCAGCAGCTCGACTCGCCGGGAGCTTGGCTACACCTTC CASSSTRRELGYTF
TRBJ2-7 TRBV18 15 . . TGTGCCAGCTCACCAATTGGGGGGAGCTCCTACGAGCAGTACTTC CASSPIGGSSYEQYF
TRBJ1-1 TRBV7-2 13 . . TGTGCCAGCAGCCCAGAGTGGGGGGGATCGGCTTTCTTT CASSPEWGGSAFF
TRBJ1-5 TRBV6-6 15 once . TGTGCCAGCAGTTTGGGTGGGGGCGGCAATCAGCCCCAGCATTTT CASSLGGGGNQPQHF
TRBJ1-2 TRBV5-5 14 . . TGTGCCAGCAGCTTGGGGGGCGCTGACTATGGCTACACCTTC CASSLGGADYGYTF
TRBJ2-3 TRBV19 16 . TRBD2 TGTGCCAGTAGTATAGCACTAGCGGGAGGTCAAGATACGCAGTATTTT CASSIALAGGQDTQYF
TRBJ1-1 TRBV11-3 14 medium-sized TRBD1 TGTGCCAGCAGCTTCGACAGGGGGATCACTGAAGCTTTCTTT CASSFDRGITEAFF
TRBJ2-2 TRBV5-4 16 . . TGTGCCAGCAGCTTGGGTTTAGCGGAGGTCACCGGGGAGCTGTTTTTT CASSLGLAEVTGELFF